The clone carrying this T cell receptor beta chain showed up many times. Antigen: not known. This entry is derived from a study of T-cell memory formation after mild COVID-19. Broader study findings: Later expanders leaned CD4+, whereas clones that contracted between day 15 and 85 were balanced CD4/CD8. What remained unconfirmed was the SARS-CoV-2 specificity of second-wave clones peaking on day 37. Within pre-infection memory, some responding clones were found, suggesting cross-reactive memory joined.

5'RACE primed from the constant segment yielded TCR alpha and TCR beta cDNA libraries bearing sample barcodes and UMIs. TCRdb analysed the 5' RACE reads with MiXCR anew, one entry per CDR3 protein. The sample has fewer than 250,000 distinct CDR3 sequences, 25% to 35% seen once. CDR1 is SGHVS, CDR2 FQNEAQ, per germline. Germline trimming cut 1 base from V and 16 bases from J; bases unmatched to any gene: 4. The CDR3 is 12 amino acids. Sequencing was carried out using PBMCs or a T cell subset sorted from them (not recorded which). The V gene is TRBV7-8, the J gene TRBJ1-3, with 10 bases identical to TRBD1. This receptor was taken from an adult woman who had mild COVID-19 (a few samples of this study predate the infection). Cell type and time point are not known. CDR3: CASSLGDRGLYF. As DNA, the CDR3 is TGTGCCAGCAGCTTAGGGGACAGGGGACTGTATTTT.